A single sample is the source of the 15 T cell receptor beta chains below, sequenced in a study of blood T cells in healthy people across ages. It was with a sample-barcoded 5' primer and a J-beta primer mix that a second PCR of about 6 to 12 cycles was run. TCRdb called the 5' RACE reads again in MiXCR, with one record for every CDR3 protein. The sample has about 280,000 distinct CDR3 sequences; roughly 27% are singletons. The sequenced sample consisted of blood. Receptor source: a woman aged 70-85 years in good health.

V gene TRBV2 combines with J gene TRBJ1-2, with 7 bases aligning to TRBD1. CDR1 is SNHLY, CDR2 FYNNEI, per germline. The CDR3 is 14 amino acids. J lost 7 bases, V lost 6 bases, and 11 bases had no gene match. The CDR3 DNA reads TGTGCCAGCAGGCCCGACAGGGAAGTTGGTGGCTACACCTTC. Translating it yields CASRPDREVGGYTF. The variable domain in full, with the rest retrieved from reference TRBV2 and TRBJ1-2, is EPEVTQTPSHQVTQMGQEVILRCVPISNHLYFYWYRQILGQKVEFLVSFYNNEISEKSEIFDDQFSVERPDGSNFTLKIRSTKLEDSAMYFCASRPDREVGGYTFGSGTRLTVV.

For the CDR3, the DNA is TGTGCCAGCAGCCAAGAAAGATTTGGGCAGATTAGCAATCAGCCCCAGCATTTT. Translated: CASSQERFGQISNQPQHF. The chain carries TRBV4-2 and TRBJ1-5; D unclear. V was trimmed by 0 bases and J by 0 bases, leaving 15 bases between them. The CDR3 has 18 residues. CDR1 is LGHNA and CDR2 is YNFKEQ in the germline V gene.

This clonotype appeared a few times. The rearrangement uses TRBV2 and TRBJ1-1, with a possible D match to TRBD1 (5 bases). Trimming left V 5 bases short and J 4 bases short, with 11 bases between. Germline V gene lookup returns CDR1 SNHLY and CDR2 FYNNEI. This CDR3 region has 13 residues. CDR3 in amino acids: CASSMRQGTEAFF. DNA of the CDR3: TGTGCCAGCAGTATGAGGCAGGGCACTGAAGCTTTCTTT.

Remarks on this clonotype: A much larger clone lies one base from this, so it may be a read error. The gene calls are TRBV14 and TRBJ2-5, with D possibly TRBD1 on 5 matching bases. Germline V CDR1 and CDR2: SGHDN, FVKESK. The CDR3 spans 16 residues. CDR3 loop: CASSQAPRDRQEAQYF. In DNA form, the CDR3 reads TGTGCCAGCAGCCAAGCCCCAAGAGACAGACAAGAGGCCCAGTACTTC.

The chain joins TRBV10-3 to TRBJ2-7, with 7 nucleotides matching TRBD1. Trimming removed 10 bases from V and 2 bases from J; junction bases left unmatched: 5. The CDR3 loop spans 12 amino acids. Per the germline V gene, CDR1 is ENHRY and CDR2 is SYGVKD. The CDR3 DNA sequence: TGTGCCACCGCCGGGACAGCCTACGAGCAGTACTTC. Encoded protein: CATAGTAYEQYF.

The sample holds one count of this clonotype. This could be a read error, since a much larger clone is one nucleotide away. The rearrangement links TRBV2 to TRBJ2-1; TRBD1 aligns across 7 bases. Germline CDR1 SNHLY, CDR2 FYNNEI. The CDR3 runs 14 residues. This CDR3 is CVSSLKQGSNEQFF. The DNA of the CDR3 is TGTGTCAGCAGTCTCAAACAGGGGAGCAATGAGCAGTTCTTC.

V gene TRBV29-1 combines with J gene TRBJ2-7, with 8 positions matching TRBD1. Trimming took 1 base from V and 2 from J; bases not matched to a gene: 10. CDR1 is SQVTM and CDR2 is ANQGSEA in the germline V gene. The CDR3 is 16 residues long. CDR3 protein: CSVEVTGTGDTYEQYF. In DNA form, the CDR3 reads TGCAGCGTTGAAGTAACCGGGACAGGAGATACCTACGAGCAGTACTTC.

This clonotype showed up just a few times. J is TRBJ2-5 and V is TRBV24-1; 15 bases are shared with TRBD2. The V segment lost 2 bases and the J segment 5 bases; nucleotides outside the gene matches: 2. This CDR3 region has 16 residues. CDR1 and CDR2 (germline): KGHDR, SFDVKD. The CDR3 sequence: CATSDSGLAGGETQYF. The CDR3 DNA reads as TGTGCCACCAGTGATTCAGGACTAGCGGGAGGGGAGACCCAGTACTTC.

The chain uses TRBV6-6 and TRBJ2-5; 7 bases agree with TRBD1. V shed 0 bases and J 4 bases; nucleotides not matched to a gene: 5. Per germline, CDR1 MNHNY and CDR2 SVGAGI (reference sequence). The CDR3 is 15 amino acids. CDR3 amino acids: CASSYSTGAPETQYF. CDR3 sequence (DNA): TGTGCCAGCAGTTACTCCACAGGGGCTCCAGAGACCCAGTACTTC.

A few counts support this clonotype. The CDR3 is CSAEHGGVVSGNTIYF. The CDR3 bases are TGCAGTGCAGAACATGGGGGGGTTGTTTCTGGAAACACCATATATTTT. The chain employs TRBV20-1 and TRBJ1-3; D is perhaps TRBD1 (5 bases). Trimming pared 6 bases from V and 1 base from J, leaving 19 bases between. CDR3 length: 16 residues. Germline-derived CDR1 and CDR2 are DFQATT and SNEGSKA (reference sequence).

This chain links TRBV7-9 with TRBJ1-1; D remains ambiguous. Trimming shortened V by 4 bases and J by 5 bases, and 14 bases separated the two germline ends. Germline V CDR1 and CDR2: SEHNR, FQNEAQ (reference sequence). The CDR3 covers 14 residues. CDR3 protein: CASSSDSSATEAFF. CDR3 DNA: TGTGCCAGCAGCTCCGACTCCTCGGCGACTGAAGCTTTCTTT.

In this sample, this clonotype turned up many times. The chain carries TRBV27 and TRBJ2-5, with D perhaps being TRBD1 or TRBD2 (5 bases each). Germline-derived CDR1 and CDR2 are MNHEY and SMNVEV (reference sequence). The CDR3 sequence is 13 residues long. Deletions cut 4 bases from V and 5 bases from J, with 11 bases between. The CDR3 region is CASSWQGAETQYF. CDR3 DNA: TGTGCCAGCAGTTGGCAGGGAGCGGAGACCCAGTACTTC.

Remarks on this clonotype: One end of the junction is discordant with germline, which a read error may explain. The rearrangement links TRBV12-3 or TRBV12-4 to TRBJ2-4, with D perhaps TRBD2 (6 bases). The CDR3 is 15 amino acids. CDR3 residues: CASSPRRDFKNIQCF. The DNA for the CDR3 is TGTGCCAGCAGTCCCCGCCGGGACTTCAAAAACATTCAGTGCTTC.

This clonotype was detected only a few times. The CDR3: CASSLGDGDLNEKLFF. The CDR3 region has the DNA TGTGCCAGCAGCTTAGGGGACGGGGATTTAAATGAAAAACTGTTTTTT. The chain combines TRBV7-6 with TRBJ1-4; possible D gene TRBD1, 5 bases. CDR3 length: 16 residues. V was pared by 1 base and J by 5 bases, with 14 bases between. Germline loops: CDR1 SGHVS, CDR2 FNYEAQ.

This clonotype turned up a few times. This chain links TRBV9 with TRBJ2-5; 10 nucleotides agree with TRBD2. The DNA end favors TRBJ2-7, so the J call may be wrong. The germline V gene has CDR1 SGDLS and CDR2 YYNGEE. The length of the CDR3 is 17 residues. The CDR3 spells CASSVGVTSGRAYEQYF. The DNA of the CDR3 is TGTGCCAGCAGCGTAGGGGTTACGAGCGGGAGGGCCTACGAGCAGTACTTC.